Below are 17 T cell receptor beta chains sequenced from a single sample in a study of T-cell memory formation after mild COVID-19. TCRdb redid the calling of the 5' RACE reads with MiXCR, one entry per CDR3 protein. The repertoire holds under 450,000 distinct CDR3 sequences, with 20% as singletons. Sequencing used PBMCs or a T cell subset sorted from them (not recorded which). Receptor source: a man aged 18-30 years who had mild COVID-19 (a few samples of this study predate the infection). Cell type and time point are not known.

This rearrangement joins TRBV12-3 or TRBV12-4 to TRBJ1-4; 7 bases match TRBD1. Trimming removed 4 bases from V and 5 bases from J; junction bases left unmatched: 4. The CDR3 is 14 residues long. The CDR3 region has the DNA TGTGCCAGCAGTTCGGGACAGAGAAATGAAAAACTGTTTTTT. Amino acids: CASSSGQRNEKLFF.

This clonotype was picked up a small number of times. The rearrangement links TRBV3-1 to TRBJ1-3; tentatively, D is TRBD1 (5 bases). CDR1 is LGHDT, CDR2 YNNKEL, per germline (reference sequence). The CDR3 totals 13 residues. V shed 2 bases and J shed 6 bases, with 8 bases lying between them. The CDR3 spells CASSQLGENTIYF. CDR3 DNA sequence: TGTGCCAGCAGCCAATTAGGGGAAAACACCATATATTTT.

This clonotype was seen a few times. The J gene is TRBJ2-7, the V gene TRBV29-1; D remains unclear. This CDR3 has 13 amino acids. Germline lookup yields CDR1 SQVTM and CDR2 ANQGSEA. V gave up 4 bases and J gave up 4 bases, with 14 bases separating them. CDR3 nucleotides: TGCAGCGTTGTCGGGCCAACGGATTACGAGCAGTACTTC. Its translation: CSVVGPTDYEQYF.

This clonotype appeared a few times. The chain combines TRBV6-2 or TRBV6-3 with TRBJ2-5; the D gene is possibly TRBD1 (7 bases). V was pared by 6 bases and J by 7 bases, with 21 bases between. The germline V gene encodes CDR1 MNHEY and CDR2 SVGEGT. This CDR3 comprises 15 residues. CDR3 DNA: TGTGCCAGCAGAAAAGACAGGGACGGGAGATGGACCCAGTACTTC. This sequence encodes CASRKDRDGRWTQYF.

CDR3 DNA sequence: TGTGCCAGTAGTATCGAACCGGACACGCAGTATTTT. It translates to CASSIEPDTQYF. This chain links TRBV19 with TRBJ2-3; D is unresolved. The V gene lost 3 bases and the J gene lost 9 bases, with 10 bases spanning the gap. The germline V gene encodes CDR1 LNHDA and CDR2 SQIVND (reference sequence). The CDR3 spans 12 residues.

Only a few counts were recorded for this clonotype. The rearrangement uses TRBV29-1 and TRBJ2-3, with TRBD2 identical over 11 bases. The junction had 6 bases not matched to a gene; V was cut back by 3 bases and J by 10 bases. The CDR3 runs 13 residues. Germline-derived CDR1 and CDR2 are SQVTM and ANQGSEA. CDR3 amino acids: CSVDSGGGTSQYF. The CDR3 DNA sequence: TGCAGCGTTGATAGCGGGGGGGGTACATCGCAGTATTTT.

The chain combines TRBV2 with TRBJ2-3, with D possibly being TRBD2 (7 bases). Trimming removed 8 bases from V and 4 bases from J, with 19 bases in between. CDR1 and CDR2 from the germline V gene are SNHLY and FYNNEI. This CDR3 spans 15 amino acids. This CDR3 is CASGLRGASPDTQYF. In DNA, the CDR3 is TGTGCCAGCGGCCTCCGGGGGGCTTCCCCAGATACGCAGTATTTT. Combining the CDR3 with reference TRBV2 and TRBJ2-3 gives the whole variable domain EPEVTQTPSHQVTQMGQEVILRCVPISNHLYFYWYRQILGQKVEFLVSFYNNEISEKSEIFDDQFSVERPDGSNFTLKIRSTKLEDSAMYFCASGLRGASPDTQYFGPGTRLTVL.

The rearrangement uses TRBV19 and TRBJ1-5; D not certain. With 3 bases removed from V and 0 bases from J, the gap between germline ends came to 12 bases. Germline V gives CDR1 LNHDA, CDR2 SQIVND (reference sequence). The length of the CDR3 is 16 residues. For the CDR3, the DNA is TGTGCCAGTAGTATGATGTCATCCTCTAGCAATCAGCCCCAGCATTTT. Its protein product is CASSMMSSSSNQPQHF.

The rearrangement links TRBV5-5 to TRBJ2-7; TRBD1 aligns across 7 bases. Germline V gives CDR1 SGHKS, CDR2 YYEKEE (reference sequence). V was pared by 0 bases and J by 3 bases, with 9 bases of the junction left unmatched. The CDR3 is made up of 16 amino acids. The CDR3 coding sequence is TGTGCCAGCAGCTTGGAAACAGGGGTTCGAGTCTACGAGCAGTACGTC. Protein: CASSLETGVRVYEQYV.

The sample holds many counts of this clonotype. This rearrangement joins TRBV4-3 to TRBJ2-2, with D unresolved. The V end was cut by 0 bases, the J end by 14 bases, with 13 bases between. Germline V gene sequence: CDR1 LGHNA, CDR2 YSLEER. The CDR3 extends over 13 amino acids. The CDR3 region is CASSQDFASSLFF. The CDR3 nucleotides are TGCGCCAGCAGCCAAGATTTTGCGAGTTCCCTGTTTTTT.

V is TRBV7-3 and J is TRBJ2-2; 7 bases map to TRBD1. J gave up 7 bases and V 0 bases, and 5 bases lay outside the gene matches. This CDR3 contains 15 residues. The germline gives CDR1 SGHTA, CDR2 FQGTGA. The CDR3: CASSLTLGGIGELFF. CDR3 DNA: TGTGCCAGCAGCTTAACGTTAGGGGGCATCGGGGAGCTGTTTTTT.

This chain connects TRBV5-1 to TRBJ2-3; 10 bases are shared with TRBD2. With 2 bases clipped from V and 1 base from J, the junction kept 4 bases outside the gene matches. The CDR3 runs 16 residues. Germline loops: CDR1 SGHRS, CDR2 YFSETQ. The CDR3 region has the DNA TGCGCCAGCAGCTTTTCCGGACTAGCGGGCACAGATACGCAGTATTTT. Residues: CASSFSGLAGTDTQYF.

The gene calls are TRBV12-3 or TRBV12-4 and TRBJ1-4; tentatively, D is TRBD1 (5 bases). With 6 bases removed from V and 3 bases from J, the gap between germline ends came to 11 bases. The CDR3 is made up of 14 amino acids. CDR3 in amino acids: CASSRRVANEKLFF. CDR3 DNA sequence: TGTGCCAGCAGCCGCAGGGTAGCTAATGAAAAACTGTTTTTT.

The J gene is TRBJ2-1, the V gene TRBV18, with 9 bases that match TRBD1. This CDR3 has 16 residues. J lost 8 bases, V lost 1 base, and 9 bases had no gene match. Germline-derived CDR1 and CDR2 are KGHSH and LQKENI. The CDR3 nucleotides read TGTGCCAGCTCACCACGATCGGACAGGGGTGGTTATGAGCAGTTCTTC. This sequence encodes CASSPRSDRGGYEQFF.

The chain links TRBV7-7 to TRBJ1-1; D possibly corresponds to TRBD1 (5 bases). Trimming removed 6 bases at V and 0 bases at J, with 17 bases between. This CDR3 is 16 amino acids long. Germline values: CDR1 SSHAT, CDR2 FNYEAQ (reference sequence). CDR3: CASRQNRTPVNTEAFF. CDR3 bases: TGTGCCAGCAGGCAAAACAGGACTCCGGTGAACACTGAAGCTTTCTTT.

The J gene is TRBJ1-4, the V gene TRBV7-2; 9 bases agree with TRBD1. Germline V gene sequence: CDR1 SGHTA, CDR2 FQGNSA. The CDR3 has 15 amino acids. V lost 3 bases to trimming and J lost 3 bases; unmatched junction nucleotides: 2. The CDR3 nucleotides are TGTGCCAGCAGCTTTCGGACAGGGGCTAATGAAAAACTGTTTTTT. Amino acids: CASSFRTGANEKLFF.

The chain recombines TRBV10-3 with TRBJ2-5; 7 bases are shared with TRBD2. Germline V gives CDR1 ENHRY, CDR2 SYGVKD. J was trimmed by 4 bases and V by 3 bases; bases with no gene match: 8. CDR3 size: 15 residues. The CDR3 DNA reads TGTGCCATCAGTGATATTTTCGGGGGGAGAGAGACCCAGTACTTC. Amino acid sequence: CAISDIFGGRETQYF.